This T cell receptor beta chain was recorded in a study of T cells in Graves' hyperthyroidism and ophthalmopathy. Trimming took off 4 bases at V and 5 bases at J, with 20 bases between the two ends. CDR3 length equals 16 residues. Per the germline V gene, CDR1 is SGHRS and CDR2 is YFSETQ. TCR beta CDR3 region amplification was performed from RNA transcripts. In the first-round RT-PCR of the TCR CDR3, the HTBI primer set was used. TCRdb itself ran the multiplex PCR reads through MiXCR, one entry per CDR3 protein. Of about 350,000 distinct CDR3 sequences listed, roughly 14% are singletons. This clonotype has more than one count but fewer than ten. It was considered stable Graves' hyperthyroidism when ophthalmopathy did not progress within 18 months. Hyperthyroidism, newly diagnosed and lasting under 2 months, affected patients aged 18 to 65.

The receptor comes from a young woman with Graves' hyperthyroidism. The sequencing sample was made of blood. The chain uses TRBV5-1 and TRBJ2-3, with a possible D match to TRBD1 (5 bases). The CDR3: CASSEVLAGQGDTQYF. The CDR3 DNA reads TGCGCCAGCAGCGAGGTTTTGGCAGGGCAGGGAGATACGCAGTATTTT.